This TCR beta chain comes out of a study of blood T cell repertoires in COVID-19. The protocol was immunoSEQ multiplex PCR, while the TCRdb copy is restricted to in-frame clones and leaves out a portion. The sample yields over 45,000 clones, around 83% seen once. Sequenced material: peripheral blood. The receptor comes from a human donor in a cohort sampled during active or convalescent COVID-19.

CDR3 region: CAISAKVKGLSGWSEQFF. CDR3 in DNA: TGTGCCATCAGTGCTAAAGTGAAGGGACTTAGCGGGTGGAGTGAGCAGTTCTTC. The chain uses TRBV10-3 and TRBJ2-1, with TRBD2 matching 7 bases. The ends lost 4 bases at V and 9 bases at J; junction bases unmatched: 21. Germline V CDR1 and CDR2: ENHRY, SYGVKD. CDR3 length: 18 amino acids.